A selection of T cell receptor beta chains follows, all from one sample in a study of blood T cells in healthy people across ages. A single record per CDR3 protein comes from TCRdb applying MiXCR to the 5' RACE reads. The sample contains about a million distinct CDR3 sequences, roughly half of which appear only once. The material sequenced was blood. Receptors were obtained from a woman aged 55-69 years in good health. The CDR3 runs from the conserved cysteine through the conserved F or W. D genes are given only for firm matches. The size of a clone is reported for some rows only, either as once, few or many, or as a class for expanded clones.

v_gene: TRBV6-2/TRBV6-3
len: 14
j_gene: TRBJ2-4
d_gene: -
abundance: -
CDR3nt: TGTGCCAGCAGCGTGGGGTTTGGCAAAAACATTCAGTACTTC
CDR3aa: CASSVGFGKNIQYF

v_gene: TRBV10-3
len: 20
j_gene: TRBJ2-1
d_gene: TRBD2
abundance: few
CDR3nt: TGTGCCATCAGTGGAAGCGCTAGCGGGAGCTATCACCTATCCTACAATGAGCAGTTCTTC
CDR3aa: CAISGSASGSYHLSYNEQFF

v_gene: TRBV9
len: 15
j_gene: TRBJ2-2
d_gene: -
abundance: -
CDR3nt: TGTGCCAGCAGCGTAGCAACCACGGGCACCGGGGAGCTGTTTTTT
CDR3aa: CASSVATTGTGELFF

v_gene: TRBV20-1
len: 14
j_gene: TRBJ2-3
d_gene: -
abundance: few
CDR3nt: TGCAGTGCCCCCCCGGGGGCGAGGGCAGATACGCAGTATTTT
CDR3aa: CSAPPGARADTQYF

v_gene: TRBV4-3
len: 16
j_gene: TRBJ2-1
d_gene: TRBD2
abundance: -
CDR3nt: TGCGCCAGCAGCCAAGAACTAGCGGGTTCCTACAATGAGCAGTTCTTC
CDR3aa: CASSQELAGSYNEQFF

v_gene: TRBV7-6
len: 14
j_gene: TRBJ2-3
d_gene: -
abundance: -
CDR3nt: TGTGCCAGCAGCTTATATTCCCACACAGATACGCAGTATTTT
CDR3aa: CASSLYSHTDTQYF

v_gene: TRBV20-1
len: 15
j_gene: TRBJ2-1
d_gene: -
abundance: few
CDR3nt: TGCAGTGCTAGAGATCGGCTGGCGGTTCATAATGAGCAGTTCTTC
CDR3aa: CSARDRLAVHNEQFF

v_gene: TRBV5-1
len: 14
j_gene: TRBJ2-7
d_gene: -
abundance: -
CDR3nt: TGCGCCAGCAGCTGCCTCAGCGAGATATACGAGCAGTACTTC
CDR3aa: CASSCLSEIYEQYF

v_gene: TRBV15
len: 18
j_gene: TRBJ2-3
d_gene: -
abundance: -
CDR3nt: TGTGCCACCAGCAGTAAAAAGACAGGGCGGGACATAACAGATACGCAGTATTTT
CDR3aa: CATSSKKTGRDITDTQYF

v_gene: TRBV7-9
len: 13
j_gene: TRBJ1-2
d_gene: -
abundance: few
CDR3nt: TGTGCCAGCAGCTTAGCGGAGGGCATTGGCTACACCTTC
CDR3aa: CASSLAEGIGYTF

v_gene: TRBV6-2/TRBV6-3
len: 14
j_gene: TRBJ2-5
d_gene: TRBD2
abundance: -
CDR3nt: TGTGCCAGCAGTTACGATCTAGCGGGAGGAAGGCAGTACTTC
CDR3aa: CASSYDLAGGRQYF

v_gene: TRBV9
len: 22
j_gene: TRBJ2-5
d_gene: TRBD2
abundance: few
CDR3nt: TGTGCCAGCAGCGTAACGGCGGGAGATGGACTAGCGGGAGGGTCCTTCCAAGAGACCCAGTACTTC
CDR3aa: CASSVTAGDGLAGGSFQETQYF

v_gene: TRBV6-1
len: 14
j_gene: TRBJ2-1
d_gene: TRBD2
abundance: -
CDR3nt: TGTGCCAGCAGCCTAGCGGGAGGGCCGTATGAGCAGTTCTTC
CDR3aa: CASSLAGGPYEQFF

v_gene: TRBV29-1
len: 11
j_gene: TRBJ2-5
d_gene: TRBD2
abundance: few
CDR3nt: TGCAGCGTCGGGAGGAAAGAGACCCAGTACTTC
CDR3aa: CSVGRKETQYF

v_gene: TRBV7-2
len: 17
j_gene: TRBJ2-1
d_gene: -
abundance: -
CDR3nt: TGTGCCAGCAGCCCTCTCCGGGGATCGAGCTCCTACAATGAGCAGTTCTTC
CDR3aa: CASSPLRGSSSYNEQFF

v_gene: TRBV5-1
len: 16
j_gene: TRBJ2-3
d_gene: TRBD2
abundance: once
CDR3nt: TGCGCCAGCAGCTTGGATCCGGTACTAGCGGGGTATACGCAGTATTTT
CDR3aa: CASSLDPVLAGYTQYF

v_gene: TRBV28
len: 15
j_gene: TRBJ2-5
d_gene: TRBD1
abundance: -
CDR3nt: TGTGCCAGCAGTTCCGGGACAGGGGGCAAAGAGACCCAGTACTTC
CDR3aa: CASSSGTGGKETQYF

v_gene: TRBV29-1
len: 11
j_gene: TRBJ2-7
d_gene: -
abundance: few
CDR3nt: TGCAGCGGGCTCTTTTTGGGCGAGCAGTACTTC
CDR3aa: CSGLFLGEQYF

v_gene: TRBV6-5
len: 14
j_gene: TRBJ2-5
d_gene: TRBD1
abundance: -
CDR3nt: TGTGCCAGCAGATTACAGGGGTTGTACGAGACCCAGTACTTC
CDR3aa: CASRLQGLYETQYF

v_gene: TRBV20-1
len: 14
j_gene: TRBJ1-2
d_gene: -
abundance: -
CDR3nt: TGCAGTGCTAGGGCCCTAGAGGACAGCTATGGCTACACCTTC
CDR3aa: CSARALEDSYGYTF

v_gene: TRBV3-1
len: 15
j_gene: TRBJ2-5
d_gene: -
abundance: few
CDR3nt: TGTGCCAGCAGCCAAGATACCAGGCAAGCGGAGACCCAGTACTTC
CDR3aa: CASSQDTRQAETQYF

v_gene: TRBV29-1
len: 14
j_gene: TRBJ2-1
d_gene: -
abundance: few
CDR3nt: TGCAGCGTTGCAAGGGTAAAGGATTACAATGAGCAGTTCTTC
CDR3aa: CSVARVKDYNEQFF

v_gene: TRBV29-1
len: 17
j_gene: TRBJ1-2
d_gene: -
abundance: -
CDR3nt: TGCAGCGTTGAAGATCGGCCGGGGGGGATGGGGGCCTATGGCTACACCTTC
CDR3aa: CSVEDRPGGMGAYGYTF

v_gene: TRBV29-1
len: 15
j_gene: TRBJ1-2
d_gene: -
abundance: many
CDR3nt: TGCAGCGTTGAAAACCGGGGCTCGGCCAACTATGGCTACACCTTC
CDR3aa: CSVENRGSANYGYTF

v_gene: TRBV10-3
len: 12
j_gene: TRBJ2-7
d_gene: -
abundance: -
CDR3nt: TGTGCCATCAGTGAGTCTAGGAGCGAGCAGTACTTC
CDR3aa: CAISESRSEQYF

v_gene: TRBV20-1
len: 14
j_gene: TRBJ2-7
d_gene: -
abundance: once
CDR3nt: TGCAGTGCTGGCAGGGGGGCTTCCTCCTACGAGCAGTACTTC
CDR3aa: CSAGRGASSYEQYF

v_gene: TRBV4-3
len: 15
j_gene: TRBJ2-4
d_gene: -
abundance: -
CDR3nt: TGCGCCAGCAGCCAAGATCAGGGGGCCAAAAACATTCAGTACTTC
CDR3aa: CASSQDQGAKNIQYF

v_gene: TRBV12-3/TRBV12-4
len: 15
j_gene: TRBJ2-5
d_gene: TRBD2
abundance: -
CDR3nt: TGTGCCAGCAGTTTACTAGCGGGTTTCGGGGAGACCCAGTACTTC
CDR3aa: CASSLLAGFGETQYF

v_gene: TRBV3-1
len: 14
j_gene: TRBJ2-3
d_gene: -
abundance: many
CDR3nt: TGTGCCAGCAGTCGTTCCGGGAGCACAGATACGCAGTATTTT
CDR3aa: CASSRSGSTDTQYF

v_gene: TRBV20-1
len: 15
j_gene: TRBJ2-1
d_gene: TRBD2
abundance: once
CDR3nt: TGCAGTGCTAGAGATGCTAGCGGGAGGGGGTATGAGCAGTTCTTC
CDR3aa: CSARDASGRGYEQFF

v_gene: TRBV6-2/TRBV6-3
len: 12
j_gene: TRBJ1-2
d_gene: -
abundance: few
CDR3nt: TGTGCCAGCAGTTACTCTTCCTATGGCTACACCTTC
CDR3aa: CASSYSSYGYTF

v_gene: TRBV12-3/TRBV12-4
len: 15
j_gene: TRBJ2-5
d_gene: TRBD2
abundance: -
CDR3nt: TGTGCCAGCAGTACGCTTGCGGGAGTAAGGGAGACCCAGTACTTC
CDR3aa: CASSTLAGVRETQYF

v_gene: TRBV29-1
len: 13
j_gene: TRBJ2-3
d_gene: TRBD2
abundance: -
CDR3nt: TGCGGCGTTGAATTGGCGGGAGGAGATACGCAGTATTTT
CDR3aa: CGVELAGGDTQYF

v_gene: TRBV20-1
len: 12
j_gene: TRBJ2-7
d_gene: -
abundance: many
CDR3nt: TGCAGTGCAGCGAGGGACTCCTACGAGCAGTACTTC
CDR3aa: CSAARDSYEQYF

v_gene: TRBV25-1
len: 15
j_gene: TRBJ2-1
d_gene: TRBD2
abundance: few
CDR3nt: TGTGCCAGCAGTGATTTAGCGGGAGGGTACAATGAGCAGTTCTTC
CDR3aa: CASSDLAGGYNEQFF

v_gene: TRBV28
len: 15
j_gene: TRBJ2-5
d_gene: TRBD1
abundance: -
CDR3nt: TGTGCCAGCAGTCGAAGCAGGGGGCCAAAGGAGACCCAGTACTTC
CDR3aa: CASSRSRGPKETQYF

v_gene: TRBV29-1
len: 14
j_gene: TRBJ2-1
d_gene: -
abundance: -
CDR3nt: TGCAGCGTTGAGGTTAGGGGCTCCTACAATGAGCAGTTCTTC
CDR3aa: CSVEVRGSYNEQFF

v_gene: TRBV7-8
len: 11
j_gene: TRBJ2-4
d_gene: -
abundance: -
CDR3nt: TGTGCCAGCAGCGCCGAGGACATTCAGTACTTC
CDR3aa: CASSAEDIQYF

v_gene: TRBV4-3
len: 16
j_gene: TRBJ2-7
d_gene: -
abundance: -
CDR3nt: TGCGCCAGCAGCCAAGATAGGGGCGGTACCTTTTACGAGCAGTACTTC
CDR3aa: CASSQDRGGTFYEQYF

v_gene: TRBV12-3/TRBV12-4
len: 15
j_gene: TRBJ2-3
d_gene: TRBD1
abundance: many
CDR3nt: TGTGCCAGCAGCTATTCCTGGACAGGGGGCGATACGCAGTATTTT
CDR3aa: CASSYSWTGGDTQYF

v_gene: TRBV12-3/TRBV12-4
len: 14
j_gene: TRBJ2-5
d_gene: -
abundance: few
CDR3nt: TGTGCCAGCACCCCGGAAGTTGATGCGGAGACCCAGTACTTC
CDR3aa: CASTPEVDAETQYF

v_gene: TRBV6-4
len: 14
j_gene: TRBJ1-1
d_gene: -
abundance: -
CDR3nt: TGTGCCAGCAATTGCGAAGGAGAGGACACTGAAGCTTTCTTT
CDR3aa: CASNCEGEDTEAFF